One T cell receptor (beta chain) is described in this entry. After removal of 7 bases from V and 0 bases from J, the junction contained 5 bases not matched to a gene. Germline CDR1 reads MNHEY; CDR2 reads SVGEGT. This CDR3 has 15 amino acids. TCRdb passed the RT-PCR reads through MiXCR, listing each CDR3 protein once. The sample has about 680,000 distinct CDR3 sequences; 14% are singletons. The source is a female donor in good health, serving as a healthy control. The chain couples TRBV6-2 or TRBV6-3 to TRBJ1-4, with TRBD1 identical over 7 bases. Source material: memory CD4+ T cells from blood. CDR3 residues: CASNGDSATNEKLFF. The CDR3 DNA sequence: TGTGCCAGCAACGGGGACAGTGCAACTAATGAAAAACTGTTTTTT.